This T cell receptor (beta chain) was sequenced in a study of a mutant IDH1 vaccine in newly diagnosed glioma (dated by TCRdb to about 2021). The study in broad terms: Eight vaccinations were administered to patients in weeks 1, 3, 5, 7, 11, 15, 19 and 23, corresponding to visits V03 through V10. In the chemotherapy-containing groups, vaccination started alongside temozolomide cycles, whereas in patients who had radiotherapy alone it started 4-6 weeks after radiotherapy. Of the approximately 30 treated patients, roughly 60% were male and 37.5% were female, and the mean age was approximately 40 years. Before enrollment, most patients had been given radiochemotherapy with temozolomide as standard therapy, while the rest had received either radiotherapy alone or temozolomide alone. Six visits were used for peripheral blood collection: V03 (baseline), V05, V07, V10, V12 and V13. For exploratory analyses, 25 treated patients had longitudinal TCRB deep sequencing done wherever samples were available.

CDR1 and CDR2, per the germline V gene, are SGHTA and FQGNSA. The junction shows trimming of 1 base on V and 10 bases on J, plus 14 bases between the germline ends. The CDR3 runs 15 residues from the cysteine to the phenylalanine. Only the CDR3 DNA is retained, 45 bases long and in frame from the first base. Library generation was performed with the immunoSEQ multiplex PCR assay. The hsTCRB Kit was used according to the manufacturer's protocol to amplify rearranged TCR beta chain sequences. Sequencing of TCRB libraries was carried out on an Illumina MiSeq. The authors' analysis ran thus. Demultiplexing, trimming and gene mapping were performed with the kit vendor's proprietary platform. TCRdb's version of the immuneACCESS table is confined to in-frame rearrangements and falls short of the full clone set. An unresolved V gene accounts for under half of the shortfall where checked; the remainder is of unknown origin. V and J calls and clone size are given by that table; D and trimming were obtained from the DNA. Present in this sample are 50,000 to 70,000 clones, around 80% of which were seen just once. Approximately 8.2% of the sample goes to the ten largest clones.

This clone has a single count. Its antigen is currently not known. No quality values exist for individual bases; no much larger clone is one base distant. What the time point label conveys for this sample: week 23, last vaccination. Each vaccine dose was 300 ug of a 20-mer mutant IDH1 peptide in Montanide, given subcutaneously with topical imiquimod. Donors had newly diagnosed WHO grade 3 or 4 IDH1-mutant astrocytomas with loss of nuclear ATRX. The samples were drawn from NOA16, a multicentre, single-arm, open-label phase I trial in Germany that tested a mutant IDH1 peptide vaccine in humans for the first time. Genomic DNA for TCRB sequencing was extracted from EDTA blood using the DNeasy Blood and Tissue Kit. Overall study results and their limits: Immune responses induced by the vaccine were seen in roughly 95% of patients across multiple MHC alleles. The authors noted that analyses of patient blood samples could not be reproduced because of sample limitations. Selection of PBMC samples for TCRB deep sequencing was based on availability. Pseudoprogression appeared unrelated to alterations in the top peripheral T cell clonotypes detected by TCRB sequencing.

In this chain, TRBV7-2 is recombined with TRBJ1-6; the best D guess is TRBD1, with 5 bases matching. The sequences come from PBMCs, collected from a glioma patient whose treatment included an IDH1 peptide vaccine. This clonotype was sampled from a woman in her thirties or forties with glioma. Some clones in this sample may be carry-over from other donors' samples. The nucleotide sequence is given as TGTGCCAGCAGCTTAGGGGCGGGGGTTTCGTCACCCCTCCACTTT. This encodes CASSLGAGVSSPLHF.